This TCR beta chain stems from a study of blood T cell repertoires in COVID-19. Across the study: The study drew acute and convalescent COVID-19 samples from the United States, Italy and Spain. The analysed material was cDNA or gDNA that came from T cells, B-cell-depleted T cells, or PBMCs.

In the authors' methods: Amplified reference gene primers provided the basis for estimating nucleated cell counts. Produced via immunoSEQ multiplex PCR; TCRdb's table is partial and in-frame only. V and J calls and clone size are given by that table; D and trimming were obtained from the DNA. The sample lists approximately 200,000 clones, 75% to 85% occurring once. Germline assignment: CDR1 KGHSH and CDR2 LQKENI. The CDR3 runs 13 residues. Trimming cost V 0 bases and J 6 bases, with 8 bases left between them. The receptor's source is a woman between 50 and 59 years old with acute or convalescent COVID-19. The chain is built from TRBV18 and TRBJ1-1; D remains unclear. Material: peripheral blood. CDR3 protein: CASSPPSIPEAFF. CDR3 nucleotides: TGTGCCAGCTCACCACCGTCAATCCCTGAAGCTTTCTTT.